Shown below are 13 T cell receptor beta chains from a single sample sequenced in a study of OX40 agonist ivuxolimab in advanced cancers. Generated by immunoSEQ multiplex PCR, the TCRdb table keeps only in-frame clones and is missing some. Of about 79,000 clones listed, roughly 80% were seen once; the top ten hold about 4.6%. The sample here was CD4+ or CD8+ T cells sorted from blood, taken in a trial of the OX40 agonist ivuxolimab. The receptors derive from an adult with an advanced solid tumor such as melanoma, head and neck, liver or kidney cancer.

The CDR3 region is CASSSPGRNQGEAFF. The CDR3 DNA sequence: TGTGCCAGCAGCTCCCCGGGGAGGAACCAGGGTGAAGCTTTCTTT. This chain connects TRBV7-3 to TRBJ1-1, with a tentative D call TRBD1 (5 bases). V lost 4 bases and J lost 7, with 19 bases in between. The CDR3 runs 15 residues. Germline V gene lookup returns CDR1 SGHTA and CDR2 FQGTGA.

There are a few counts of this clone. This rearrangement joins TRBV5-1 to TRBJ2-1; 7 bases are a match to TRBD1. Germline CDR1 SGHRS, CDR2 YFSETQ. The trim removed 2 bases at V and 5 bases at J, leaving 10 bases unmatched. The CDR3 length is 16 residues. CDR3 sequence: CASSLIASGQHNEQFF. DNA for the CDR3: TGCGCCAGCAGCTTAATCGCTTCGGGACAGCACAATGAGCAGTTCTTC.

The genes are TRBV5-1 and TRBJ2-3; 13 nucleotides match TRBD2. With 1 base clipped from V and 0 bases from J, the junction kept 5 bases outside the gene matches. This CDR3 is built from 18 residues. Per germline, CDR1 SGHRS and CDR2 YFSETQ. The CDR3 DNA reads TGCGCCAGCAGCTTGTTCGGGACTAGCGGGGATAGCACAGATACGCAGTATTTT. Translating it yields CASSLFGTSGDSTDTQYF.

The rearrangement links TRBV11-1 to TRBJ1-1, with a tentative D call TRBD1 (5 bases). The length of the CDR3 is 14 residues. Germline V gene sequence: CDR1 SGHAT, CDR2 FQDESV (reference sequence). Trimming removed 3 bases from V and 5 bases from J, with 13 bases in between. The CDR3 protein is CASSFNQGWTEAFF. The CDR3, as DNA: TGTGCCAGCAGCTTTAATCAGGGCTGGACTGAAGCTTTCTTT.

This clone has only one observation. The genes are TRBV5-1 and TRBJ2-1; D possibly uses TRBD1 or TRBD2 (6 bases each). The CDR3 contains 16 residues. The ends were cut back, 3 bases at V and 0 bases at J, with 13 bases in the middle. The germline CDR1 and CDR2 sequences are SGHRS and YFSETQ. The CDR3 sequence is CASSYTEGGSYNEQFF. CDR3 sequence (DNA): TGCGCCAGCAGCTATACGGAGGGGGGCTCCTACAATGAGCAGTTCTTC.

The chain couples TRBV5-1 to TRBJ2-1, with 10 bases matching TRBD2. The J segment lost 4 bases and the V segment lost 7 bases, leaving 8 bases of the junction unmatched. The CDR3 is 15 amino acids. Germline lookup yields CDR1 SGHRS and CDR2 YFSETQ. The chain's CDR3 is CASSQGTSVYNEQFF. The DNA of the CDR3 is TGCGCCAGCTCCCAAGGGACTAGCGTATACAATGAGCAGTTCTTC.

CDR3 sequence (DNA): TGTGCCAGCAGCCAGAGCCCTATTCGGGAAGCCAAAAACATTCAGTACTTC. Translated, it gives CASSQSPIREAKNIQYF. The V and J genes are TRBV7-8 and TRBJ2-4; possibly TRBD2 for D (5 bases). The germline gives CDR1 SGHVS, CDR2 FQNEAQ. V dropped 5 bases and J dropped 0 bases, with 17 bases sitting between them. CDR3 length equals 17 residues.

The gene calls are TRBV5-1 and TRBJ1-1; the D gene is possibly TRBD1 (5 bases). Germline V CDR1 and CDR2: SGHRS, YFSETQ. Trimming cost V 3 bases and J 0 bases, with 9 bases left between them. The CDR3 length is 14 residues. The CDR3 sequence: CASSWTSMNTEAFF. CDR3 sequence (DNA): TGCGCCAGCAGCTGGACATCCATGAACACTGAAGCTTTCTTT.

The V and J genes are TRBV5-4 and TRBJ2-3; maybe TRBD1 (6 bases). The V gene's germline CDR1 is SGHNT and CDR2 YYREEE (reference sequence). CDR3 length: 14 residues. V shed 9 bases and J shed 3 bases, with 17 bases lying between them. CDR3 in DNA: TGTGCCACCCTGAATGGCAGGGGAACAGATACGCAGTATTTT. Encoded protein: CATLNGRGTDTQYF.

This clone occurred a few times. The chain carries TRBV30 and TRBJ1-3; D not resolved. Germline V gene sequence: CDR1 GTSNPN, CDR2 SVGIG (reference sequence). V lost 4 bases and J 0 bases, leaving 10 bases between the germline ends. CDR3 length equals 14 residues. The CDR3 is CAWKTGFSGNTIYF. CDR3 DNA sequence: TGTGCCTGGAAAACCGGATTCTCTGGAAACACCATATATTTT.

The rearrangement links TRBV25-1 to TRBJ2-7; no definite D call. The germline CDR1 and CDR2 sequences are MGHDK and SYGVNS. Trimming cost V 1 base and J 1 base, with 5 bases left between them. The CDR3 is 13 amino acids. The CDR3 DNA reads TGTGCCAGCAGTGAATTGGGTTCCTACGAGCAGTACTTC. Its translation: CASSELGSYEQYF.

The CDR3 reads CASSLGLPGGETQYF. For the CDR3, the DNA is TGTGCCAGCAGTCTGGGACTACCGGGGGGGGAGACCCAGTACTTC. The chain recombines TRBV6-6 with TRBJ2-5; 8 nucleotides align to TRBD2. The trim removed 5 bases at V and 5 bases at J, leaving 10 bases unmatched. Germline CDR1 and CDR2: MNHNY and SVGAGI (reference sequence). The CDR3 is 15 amino acids.

The chain combines TRBV2 with TRBJ2-2; D is ambiguous. In germline, CDR1 is SNHLY, CDR2 FYNNEI. The V end was cut by 3 bases, the J end by 8 bases, with 7 bases between. CDR3 length equals 12 residues. In DNA, the CDR3 is TGTGCCAGCAGTGAGTTAGGGGGGGAGCTGTTTTTT. Translating it yields CASSELGGELFF.